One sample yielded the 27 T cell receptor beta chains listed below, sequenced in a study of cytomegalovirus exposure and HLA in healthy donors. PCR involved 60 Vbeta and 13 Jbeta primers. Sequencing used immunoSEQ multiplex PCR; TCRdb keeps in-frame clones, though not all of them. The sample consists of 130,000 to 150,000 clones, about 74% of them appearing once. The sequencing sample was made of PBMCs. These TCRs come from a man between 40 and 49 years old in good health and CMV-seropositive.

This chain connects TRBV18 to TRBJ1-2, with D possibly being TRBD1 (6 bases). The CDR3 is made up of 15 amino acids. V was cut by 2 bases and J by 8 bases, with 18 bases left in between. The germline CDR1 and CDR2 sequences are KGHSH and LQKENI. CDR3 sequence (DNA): TGTGCCAGCTCACCAGGTGGGACAACCGCTGACGGCTACACCTTC. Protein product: CASSPGGTTADGYTF.

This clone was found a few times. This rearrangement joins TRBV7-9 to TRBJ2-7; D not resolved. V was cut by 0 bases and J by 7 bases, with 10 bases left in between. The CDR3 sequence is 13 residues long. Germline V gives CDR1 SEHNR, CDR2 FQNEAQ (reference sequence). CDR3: CASSLATAQEQYF. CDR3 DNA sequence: TGTGCCAGCAGCTTAGCTACCGCTCAGGAGCAGTACTTC. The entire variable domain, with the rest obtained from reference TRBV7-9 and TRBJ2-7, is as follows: DTGVSQNPRHKITKRGQNVTFRCDPISEHNRLYWYRQTLGQGPEFLTYFQNEAQLEKSRLLSDRFSAERPKGSFSTLEIQRTEQGDSAMYLCASSLATAQEQYFGPGTRLTVT.

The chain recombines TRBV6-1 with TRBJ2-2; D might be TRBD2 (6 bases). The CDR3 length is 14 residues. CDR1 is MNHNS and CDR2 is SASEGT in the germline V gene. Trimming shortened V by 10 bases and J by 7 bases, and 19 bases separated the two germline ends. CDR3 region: CATPLSGDVGELFF. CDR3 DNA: TGTGCCACCCCGCTTTCGGGGGATGTCGGGGAGCTGTTTTTT.

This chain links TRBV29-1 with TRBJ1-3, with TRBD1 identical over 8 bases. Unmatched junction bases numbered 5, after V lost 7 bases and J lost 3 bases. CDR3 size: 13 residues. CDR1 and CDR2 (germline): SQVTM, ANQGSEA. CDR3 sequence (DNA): TGCAGCGCCCGAGGACAGGGTGGAAACACCATATATTTT. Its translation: CSARGQGGNTIYF.

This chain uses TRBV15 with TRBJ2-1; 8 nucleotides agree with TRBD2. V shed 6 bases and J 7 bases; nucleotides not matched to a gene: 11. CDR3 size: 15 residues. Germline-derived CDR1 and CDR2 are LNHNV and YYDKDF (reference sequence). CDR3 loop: CATSGSGRNSNEQFF. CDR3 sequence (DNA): TGTGCCACCAGTGGAAGCGGGAGAAATAGTAATGAGCAGTTCTTC. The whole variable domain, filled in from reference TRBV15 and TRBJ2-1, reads DAMVIQNPRYQVTQFGKPVTLSCSQTLNHNVMYWYQQKSSQAPKLLFHYYDKDFNNEADTPDNFQSRRPNTSFCFLDIRSPGLGDTAMYLCATSGSGRNSNEQFFGPGTRLTVL.

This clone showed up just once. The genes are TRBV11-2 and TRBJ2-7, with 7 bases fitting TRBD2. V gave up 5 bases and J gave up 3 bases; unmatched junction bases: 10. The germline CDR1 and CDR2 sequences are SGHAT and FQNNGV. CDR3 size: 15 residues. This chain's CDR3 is CASSPRTRGLYEQYF. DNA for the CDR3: TGTGCCAGCAGCCCCCGGACTAGGGGACTCTACGAGCAGTACTTC.

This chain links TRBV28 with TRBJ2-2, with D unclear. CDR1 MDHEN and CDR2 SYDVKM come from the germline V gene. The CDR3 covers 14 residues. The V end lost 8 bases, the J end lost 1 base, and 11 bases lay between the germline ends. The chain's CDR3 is CASFTGGNTGELFF. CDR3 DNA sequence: TGTGCCAGCTTTACCGGTGGGAACACCGGGGAGCTGTTTTTT.

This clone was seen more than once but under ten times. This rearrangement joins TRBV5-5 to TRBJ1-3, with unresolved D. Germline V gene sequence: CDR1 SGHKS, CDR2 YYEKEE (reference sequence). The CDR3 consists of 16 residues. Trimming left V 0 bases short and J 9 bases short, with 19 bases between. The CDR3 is CASSLGRALGGSTIYF. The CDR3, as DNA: TGTGCCAGCAGCTTGGGCCGGGCCCTTGGAGGGAGCACCATATATTTT.

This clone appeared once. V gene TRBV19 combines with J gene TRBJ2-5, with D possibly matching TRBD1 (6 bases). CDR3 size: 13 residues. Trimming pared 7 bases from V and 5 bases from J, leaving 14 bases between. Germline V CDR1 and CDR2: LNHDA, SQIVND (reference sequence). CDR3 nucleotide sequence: TGTGCCAGTATGGTCAGGGGATCGGAGACCCAGTACTTC. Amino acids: CASMVRGSETQYF. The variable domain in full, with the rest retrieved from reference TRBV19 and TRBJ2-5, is DGGITQSPKYLFRKEGQNVTLSCEQNLNHDAMYWYRQDPGQGLRLIYYSQIVNDFQKGDIAEGYSVSREKKESFPLTVTSAQKNPTAFYLCASMVRGSETQYFGPGTRLLVL.

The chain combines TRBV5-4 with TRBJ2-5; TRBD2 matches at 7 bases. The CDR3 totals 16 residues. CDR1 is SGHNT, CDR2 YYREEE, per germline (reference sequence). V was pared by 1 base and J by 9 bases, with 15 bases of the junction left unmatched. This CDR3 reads CASSLQQPRAREAQYF. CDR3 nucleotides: TGTGCCAGCAGCTTGCAGCAGCCCCGCGCTCGGGAGGCCCAGTACTTC. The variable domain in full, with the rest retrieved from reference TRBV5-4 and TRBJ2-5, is ETGVTQSPTHLIKTRGQQVTLRCSSQSGHNTVSWYQQALGQGPQFIFQYYREEENGRGNFPPRFSGLQFPNYSSELNVNALELDDSALYLCASSLQQPRAREAQYFGPGTRLLVL.

Here the CDR3 DNA reads TGTGCCAGCAGCCAATACCCAAACAGGGGGAGCTCCTACGAGCAGTACTTC. Its protein is CASSQYPNRGSSYEQYF. The chain recombines TRBV16 with TRBJ2-7, with 8 nucleotides matching TRBD1. The germline V gene has CDR1 KGHSY and CDR2 FQNENV. The CDR3 runs to 17 residues. V dropped 1 base and J dropped 0; count of bases not matched to a gene: 8. The whole variable domain, remainder taken from reference TRBV16 and TRBJ2-7, is GEEVAQTPKHLVRGEGQKAKLYCAPIKGHSYVFWYQQVLKNEFKFLISFQNENVFDETGMPKERFSAKCLPNSPCSLEIQATKLEDSAVYFCASSQYPNRGSSYEQYFGPGTRLTVT.

DNA of the CDR3: TGTGCCAGCAGGCCCCGGGGAGGGAGAGAGACCCAGTACTTC. Protein product: CASRPRGGRETQYF. The rearrangement joins TRBV6-5 to TRBJ2-5, with 7 positions matching TRBD2. There are 14 residues in the CDR3. Trimming at V came to 6 bases and at J to 4 bases, leaving 8 bases not matched to a gene. From germline, CDR1 is MNHEY and CDR2 SVGAGI.

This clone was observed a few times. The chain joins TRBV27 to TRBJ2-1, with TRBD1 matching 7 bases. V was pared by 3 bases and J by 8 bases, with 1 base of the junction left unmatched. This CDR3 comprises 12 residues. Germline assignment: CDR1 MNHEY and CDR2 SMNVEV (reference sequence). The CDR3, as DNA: TGTGCCAGCAGTTTGCAGGGGGATGAGCAGTTCTTC. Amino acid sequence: CASSLQGDEQFF.

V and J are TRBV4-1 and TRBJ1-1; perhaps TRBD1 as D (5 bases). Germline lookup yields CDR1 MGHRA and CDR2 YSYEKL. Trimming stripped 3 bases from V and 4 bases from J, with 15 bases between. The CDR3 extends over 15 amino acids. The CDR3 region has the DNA TGCGCCAGCAGCCACCAGGGTAGAAAGAGCACTGAAGCTTTCTTT. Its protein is CASSHQGRKSTEAFF.

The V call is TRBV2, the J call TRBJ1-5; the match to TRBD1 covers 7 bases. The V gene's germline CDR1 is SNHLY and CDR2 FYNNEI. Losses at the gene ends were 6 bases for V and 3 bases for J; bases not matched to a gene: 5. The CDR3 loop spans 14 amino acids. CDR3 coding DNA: TGTGCCAGCAGCCCCGGACAGGCCAATCAGCCCCAGCATTTT. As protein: CASSPGQANQPQHF.

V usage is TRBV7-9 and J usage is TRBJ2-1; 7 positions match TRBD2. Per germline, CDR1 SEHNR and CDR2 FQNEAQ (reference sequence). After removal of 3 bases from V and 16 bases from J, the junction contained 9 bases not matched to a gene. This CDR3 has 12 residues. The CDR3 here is CASSLGGRSKFF. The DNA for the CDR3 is TGTGCCAGCAGCTTGGGGGGGAGGAGTAAATTCTTC.

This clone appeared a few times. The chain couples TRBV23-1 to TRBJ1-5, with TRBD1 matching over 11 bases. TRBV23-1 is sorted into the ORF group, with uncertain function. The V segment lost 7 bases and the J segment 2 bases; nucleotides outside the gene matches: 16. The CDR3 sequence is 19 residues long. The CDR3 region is CASIHRRGDRGSCNQPQHF. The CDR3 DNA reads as TGCGCCAGCATTCATCGGAGGGGGGACAGGGGGAGTTGCAATCAGCCCCAGCATTTT.

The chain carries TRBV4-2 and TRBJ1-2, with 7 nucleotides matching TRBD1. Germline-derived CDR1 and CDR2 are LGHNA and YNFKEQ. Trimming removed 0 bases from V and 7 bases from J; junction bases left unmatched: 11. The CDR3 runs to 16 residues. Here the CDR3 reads CASSQEGGRGMSGYTF. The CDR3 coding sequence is TGTGCCAGCAGCCAAGAGGGGGGCAGGGGGATGTCTGGCTACACCTTC.

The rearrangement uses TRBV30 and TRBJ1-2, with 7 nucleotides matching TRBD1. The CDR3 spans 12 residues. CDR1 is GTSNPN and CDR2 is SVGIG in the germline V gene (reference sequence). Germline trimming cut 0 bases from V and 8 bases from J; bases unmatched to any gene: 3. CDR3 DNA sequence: TGTGCCTGGAGTGTAGCAGGGGGAGGCTACACCTTC. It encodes CAWSVAGGGYTF.

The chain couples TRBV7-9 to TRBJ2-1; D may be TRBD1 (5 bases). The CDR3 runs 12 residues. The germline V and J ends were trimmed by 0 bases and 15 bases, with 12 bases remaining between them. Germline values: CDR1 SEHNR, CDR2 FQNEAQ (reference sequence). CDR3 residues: CASSLAGAAWFF. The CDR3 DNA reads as TGTGCCAGCAGCTTAGCTGGGGCAGCATGGTTCTTC.

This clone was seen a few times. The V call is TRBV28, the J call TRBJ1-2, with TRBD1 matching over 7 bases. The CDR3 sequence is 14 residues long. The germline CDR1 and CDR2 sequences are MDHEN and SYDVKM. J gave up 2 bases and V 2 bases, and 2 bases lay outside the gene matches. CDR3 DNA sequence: TGTGCCAGCAGTTTAGTACAGGGGAACTATGGCTACACCTTC. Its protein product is CASSLVQGNYGYTF.

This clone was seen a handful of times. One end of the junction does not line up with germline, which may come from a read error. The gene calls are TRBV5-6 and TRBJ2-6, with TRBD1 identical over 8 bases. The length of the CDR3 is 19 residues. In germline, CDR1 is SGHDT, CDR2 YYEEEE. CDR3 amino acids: CASSLDRASPLSGANGLTF. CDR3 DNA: TGTGCCAGCAGCCTGGACAGGGCGTCGCCCCTATCTGGGGCCAACGGCCTGACTTTC.

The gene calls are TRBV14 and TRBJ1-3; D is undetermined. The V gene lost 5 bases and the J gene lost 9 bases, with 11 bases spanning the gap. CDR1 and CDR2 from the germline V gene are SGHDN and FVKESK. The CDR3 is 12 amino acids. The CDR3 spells CASSAGRITIYF. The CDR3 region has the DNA TGTGCCAGCAGCGCAGGTCGGATCACCATATATTTT.

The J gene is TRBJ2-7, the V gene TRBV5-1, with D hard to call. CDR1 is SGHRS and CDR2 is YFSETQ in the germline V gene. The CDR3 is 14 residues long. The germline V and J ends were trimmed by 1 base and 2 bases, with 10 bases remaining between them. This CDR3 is CASSLNTNTYEQYF. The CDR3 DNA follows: TGCGCCAGCAGCTTGAACACGAACACCTACGAGCAGTACTTC.

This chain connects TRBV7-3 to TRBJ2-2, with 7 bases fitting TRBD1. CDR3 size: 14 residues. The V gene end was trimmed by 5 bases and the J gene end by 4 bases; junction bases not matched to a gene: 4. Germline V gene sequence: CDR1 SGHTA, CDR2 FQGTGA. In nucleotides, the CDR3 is TGTGCCAGCAGCCCAACAGGGGCCACCGGGGAGCTGTTTTTT. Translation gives CASSPTGATGELFF.

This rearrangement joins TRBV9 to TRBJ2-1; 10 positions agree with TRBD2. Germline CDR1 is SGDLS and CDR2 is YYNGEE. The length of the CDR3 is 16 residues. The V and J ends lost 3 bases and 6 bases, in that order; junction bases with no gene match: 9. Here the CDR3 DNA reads TGTGCCAGCAGCGCGCATCTAGCGGGAGCTGTCAATGAGCAGTTCTTC. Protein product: CASSAHLAGAVNEQFF.

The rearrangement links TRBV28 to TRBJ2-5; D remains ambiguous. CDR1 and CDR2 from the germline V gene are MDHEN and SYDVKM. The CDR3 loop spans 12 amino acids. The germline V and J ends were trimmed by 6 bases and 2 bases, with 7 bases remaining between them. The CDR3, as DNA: TGTGCCAGCAGCCCTTATCAAGAGACCCAGTACTTC. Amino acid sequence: CASSPYQETQYF.